The 20 T cell receptor beta chains below were found in one sample sequenced in a study of control samples from healthy donors and cancer patients. TCRdb keeps only in-frame clones here, not all; method: immunoSEQ multiplex PCR. This table holds roughly 190,000 clones, about nine tenths found once. Sequenced input: blood. These receptors all stem from a woman aged 25-40 years in good health.

The rearrangement links TRBV6-5 to TRBJ1-1, with TRBD1 matching over 11 bases. In germline, CDR1 is MNHEY, CDR2 SVGAGI. CDR3 size: 14 residues. The V gene end was trimmed by 4 bases and the J gene end by 5 bases; junction bases not matched to a gene: 3. CDR3 sequence (DNA): TGTGCCAGCAGTTTCGGACAGGGGGCGACTGAAGCTTTCTTT. It translates to CASSFGQGATEAFF.

The chain links TRBV28 to TRBJ1-3; unclear D gene. The CDR3 consists of 15 residues. V lost 5 bases and J lost 0, with 11 bases in between. Germline CDR1 reads MDHEN; CDR2 reads SYDVKM. CDR3 DNA: TGTGCCAGCAGTCCCTGGAGAAGCTCTGGAAACACCATATATTTT. Its translation: CASSPWRSSGNTIYF.

V is TRBV12-3 or TRBV12-4 and J is TRBJ2-1; no reliable D call. The CDR3 is 13 amino acids. V lost 4 bases and J lost 2, with 6 bases in between. The CDR3 DNA follows: TGTGCCAGCAGTTGGGCCCCCTACAATGAGCAGTTCTTC. This sequence encodes CASSWAPYNEQFF.

The chain uses TRBV12-5 and TRBJ2-5, with D tentatively TRBD2 (5 bases). This CDR3 region has 13 residues. CDR1 is LGHNT, CDR2 FRNRAP, per germline. Trimming took 4 bases from V and 2 from J, leaving 8 bases between them. CDR3 in amino acids: CASGSGIQETQYF. CDR3 DNA sequence: TGTGCTAGTGGTTCCGGGATTCAAGAGACCCAGTACTTC.

J is TRBJ1-6 and V is TRBV19; 8 bases map to TRBD1. The CDR3 covers 12 residues. Germline V gene data show CDR1 as LNHDA and CDR2 as SQIVND (reference sequence). V shed 6 bases and J 8 bases; nucleotides not matched to a gene: 0. In nucleotides, the CDR3 is TGTGCCAGTAGGGACAGGGATTCACCCCTCCACTTT. Translation gives CASRDRDSPLHF. The full variable domain, its missing parts supplied by reference TRBV19 and TRBJ1-6, is DGGITQSPKYLFRKEGQNVTLSCEQNLNHDAMYWYRQDPGQGLRLIYYSQIVNDFQKGDIAEGYSVSREKKESFPLTVTSAQKNPTAFYLCASRDRDSPLHFGNGTRLTVT.

This chain links TRBV28 with TRBJ1-3; D might be TRBD1 (6 bases). Germline assignment: CDR1 MDHEN and CDR2 SYDVKM. The CDR3 is 14 amino acids. Trimming removed 2 bases at V and 4 bases at J, with 9 bases between. CDR3 protein: CASSLTGKGNTIYF. CDR3 nucleotide sequence: TGTGCCAGCAGTTTAACAGGGAAGGGAAACACCATATATTTT.

The rearrangement uses TRBV3-1 (or the pseudogene TRBV3-2) and TRBJ2-1; 9 positions agree with TRBD2. The CDR3 consists of 16 residues. V shed 1 base and J 8 bases; nucleotides not matched to a gene: 9. Germline V lookup: CDR1 LGHDT, CDR2 YNNKEL (reference sequence). CDR3 loop: CASSQGGGGASYEQFF. CDR3 nucleotide sequence: TGTGCCAGCAGCCAAGGAGGCGGGGGGGCTTCCTATGAGCAGTTCTTC.

This chain links TRBV4-3 with TRBJ1-1; D is ambiguous. The CDR3 has 14 residues. Per the germline V gene, CDR1 is LGHNA and CDR2 is YSLEER. With 0 bases removed from V and 1 base from J, the gap between germline ends came to 6 bases. The chain's CDR3 is CASSQEPGNTEAFF. CDR3 bases: TGCGCCAGCAGCCAAGAACCAGGGAACACTGAAGCTTTCTTT.

The rearrangement joins TRBV4-2 to TRBJ1-6; the match to TRBD1 covers 7 bases. J gave up 7 bases and V 1 base, and 4 bases lay outside the gene matches. Per germline, CDR1 LGHNA and CDR2 YNFKEQ. The CDR3 consists of 15 residues. The chain's CDR3 is CASSQGQGGNSPLHF. The CDR3 nucleotides are TGTGCCAGCAGCCAAGGGCAGGGGGGCAATTCACCCCTCCACTTT.

The V and J genes are TRBV19 and TRBJ2-5, with D possibly matching TRBD1 (5 bases). V lost 7 bases and J lost 2, with 11 bases in between. Per germline, CDR1 LNHDA and CDR2 SQIVND (reference sequence). The CDR3 is 13 amino acids. The CDR3 loop is CASTQTDQETQYF. CDR3 sequence (DNA): TGTGCCAGTACCCAGACAGATCAAGAGACCCAGTACTTC.

Only one count was recorded for this clone. V usage is TRBV6-5 and J usage is TRBJ1-3, with TRBD1 identical over 7 bases. Per germline, CDR1 MNHEY and CDR2 SVGAGI. V lost 7 bases to trimming and J lost 4 bases; unmatched junction nucleotides: 7. This CDR3 is 14 amino acids long. The DNA of the CDR3 is TGTGCCAGCACCCTGACAGGGTCCGGAAACACCATATATTTT. Amino acids: CASTLTGSGNTIYF.

The chain has TRBV10-1 and TRBJ1-1; the D gene is possibly TRBD1 (5 bases). CDR3 length equals 13 residues. V lost 3 bases to trimming and J lost 6 bases, with 11 bases between them. Germline V gives CDR1 WNHNN, CDR2 SYGVQD (reference sequence). DNA for the CDR3: TGCGCCAGCAGTGATCGGGTGGGGGCTGAAGCTTTCTTT. Encoded protein: CASSDRVGAEAFF.

J is TRBJ1-1 and V is TRBV11-3; D gene ambiguous. Germline V lookup: CDR1 SGHNT, CDR2 YENEEA. Between the trimmed V and J ends, which lost 1 base and 2 bases, there was a span of 5 bases. There are 13 residues in the CDR3. In DNA form, the CDR3 reads TGTGCCAGCAGCTTAGGAAAAAACACTGAAGCTTTCTTT. Translation gives CASSLGKNTEAFF.

The CDR3 nucleotides are TGTGCCTGGAGTGTACGGAGAGGGGGGAATGAAAAACTGTTTTTT. Translated, it gives CAWSVRRGGNEKLFF. The genes are TRBV30 and TRBJ1-4; D is possibly TRBD1 (6 bases). Germline-derived CDR1 and CDR2 are GTSNPN and SVGIG (reference sequence). V was shortened by 0 bases and J by 5 bases, with 13 bases between the two germline ends. This CDR3 region has 15 residues.

This chain's CDR3 is CASRRTGTGDSSYNSPLHF. CDR3 DNA sequence: TGTGCCAGCAGAAGGACCGGGACAGGGGACAGCTCCTATAATTCACCCCTCCACTTT. This rearrangement joins TRBV27 to TRBJ1-6, with 10 bases that match TRBD1. Germline V lookup: CDR1 MNHEY, CDR2 SMNVEV (reference sequence). After removal of 6 bases from V and 0 bases from J, the junction contained 11 bases not matched to a gene. The length of the CDR3 is 19 residues.

The gene calls are TRBV12-3 or TRBV12-4 and TRBJ2-1; the D is unclear. The ends were cut back, 5 bases at V and 3 bases at J, with 5 bases in the middle. The CDR3 runs 12 residues. The CDR3 here is CASSTDYNEQFF. The CDR3 nucleotides are TGTGCCAGCAGTACGGACTACAATGAGCAGTTCTTC.

Note on this clone: The germline gene is not matched at one end of the junction; a read error may be the cause. V usage is TRBV7-7 and J usage is TRBJ2-3, with 9 nucleotides matching TRBD1. This CDR3 spans 15 amino acids. Germline assignment: CDR1 SSHAT and CDR2 FNYEAQ (reference sequence). CDR3 DNA sequence: TGTGCTAGCAGCTGGGGGACAGGGATCACAGATACGCAGTATTTT. Translated, it gives CASSWGTGITDTQYF.

This chain links TRBV5-1 with TRBJ2-7; 12 bases agree with TRBD1. The CDR3 loop spans 18 amino acids. V was clipped by 0 bases and J by 3 bases; unmatched bases: 10. Germline loops: CDR1 SGHRS, CDR2 YFSETQ. CDR3 loop: CASSLGIPGTGGGYEQYF. CDR3 nucleotides: TGCGCCAGCAGCTTGGGGATACCTGGGACAGGGGGCGGCTACGAGCAGTACTTC.

The J gene is TRBJ2-1, the V gene TRBV5-1; 9 bases align to TRBD1. The junction had 4 bases not matched to a gene; V was cut back by 5 bases and J by 4 bases. In germline, CDR1 is SGHRS, CDR2 YFSETQ. The length of the CDR3 is 14 residues. As DNA, the CDR3 is TGCGCCAGCAGTGGGGGACAGGGTTACAATGAGCAGTTCTTC. It is translated as CASSGGQGYNEQFF.

The chain uses TRBV24-1 and TRBJ1-4; perhaps TRBD1 as D (5 bases). This CDR3 spans 13 amino acids. Trimming removed 5 bases from V and 6 bases from J, with 9 bases in between. Germline CDR1 KGHDR, CDR2 SFDVKD. The CDR3 loop is CATSGGGDEKLFF. CDR3 in DNA: TGTGCCACCAGTGGTGGGGGGGATGAAAAACTGTTTTTT.